Following are 20 T cell receptor beta chains from one sample sequenced in a study of regulatory T cells in long-lasting Graves disease. Through Arm-PCR of CDR3 regions and iRepertoire HTBI primers, TCR beta libraries were built. TCRdb re-derived calls from the multiplex PCR reads in MiXCR, one entry per CDR3 protein. The data show hundreds of thousands of distinct CDR3 sequences, around 17% seen once. Documented time point: newly diagnosed GD, antithyroid drugs for less than 3 months. PBMC RNA was the source of the TCR library. The same data also contributed to another study, on T cells in Graves' hyperthyroidism and ophthalmopathy.

The specimen comprised peripheral blood mononuclear cells (PBMCs), sampled at new diagnosis, from a patient treated with antithyroid drugs. These receptors came from a woman aged 25 to 39 with Graves disease.

This clonotype was recorded at least ten times. J is TRBJ1-5 and V is TRBV6-1; D is perhaps TRBD1 (6 bases). V gave up 6 bases and J gave up 3 bases, with 18 bases separating them. Looked up from germline, CDR1 is MNHNS and CDR2 is SASEGT. The length of the CDR3 is 16 residues. The CDR3: CASSSLDRRNNQPQHF. CDR3 bases: TGTGCCAGCAGCTCTCTCGACAGGCGCAACAATCAGCCCCAGCATTTT.

This clonotype was recorded at least ten times. The chain joins TRBV29-1 to TRBJ2-2, with a possible D match to TRBD2 (6 bases). Germline CDR1 SQVTM, CDR2 ANQGSEA. This CDR3 contains 12 residues. V lost 4 bases and J lost 6, with 9 bases in between. The DNA of the CDR3 is TGCAGCGTTGTGGGACTTCCCGGGGAGCTGTTTTTT. This sequence encodes CSVVGLPGELFF.

The sample holds a few counts of this clonotype. The chain is built from TRBV11-3 and TRBJ2-5; D is ambiguous. Trimming left V 2 bases short and J 2 bases short, with 18 bases between. The CDR3 contains 17 residues. The germline V gene has CDR1 SGHNT and CDR2 YENEEA. CDR3 protein: CASSLTPSHLRQETQYF. The CDR3 DNA sequence: TGTGCCAGCAGCTTAACCCCCAGCCATCTGCGGCAAGAGACCCAGTACTTC.

Turning to this clonotype: A junction end diverges from the germline sequence, so it may reflect a read error. This chain connects TRBV11-2 to TRBJ2-1, with 9 bases that match TRBD2. This CDR3 has 14 residues. Germline-derived CDR1 and CDR2 are SGHAT and FQNNGV. The CDR3 nucleotides are TGTGCCAGCATCCCCGGGACTAGCAGCCATGAGCGGTTCTTC. Amino acids: CASIPGTSSHERFF.

This clonotype was recorded many times. The rearrangement joins TRBV20-1 to TRBJ2-5, with 8 bases that match TRBD2. Trimming removed 2 bases from V and 0 bases from J; junction bases left unmatched: 5. The germline gives CDR1 DFQATT, CDR2 SNEGSKA (reference sequence). This CDR3 has 15 residues. CDR3 nucleotides: TGCAGTGCTAGAATGCTAGCGGGTTACCAAGAGACCCAGTACTTC. Translation gives CSARMLAGYQETQYF.

V is TRBV28 and J is TRBJ2-7; TRBD1 aligns across 11 bases. Germline values: CDR1 MDHEN, CDR2 SYDVKM. The trim removed 5 bases at V and 4 bases at J, leaving 7 bases unmatched. This CDR3 comprises 15 residues. The CDR3 protein is CASSTSGTGGYEQYF. The CDR3 DNA is TGTGCCAGCAGTACCTCAGGGACAGGGGGTTACGAGCAGTACTTC.

This clonotype was seen at least ten times. The J gene is TRBJ1-2, the V gene TRBV5-1; 11 positions match TRBD1. CDR3 length equals 16 residues. V dropped 0 bases and J dropped 7; count of bases not matched to a gene: 8. CDR1 is SGHRS, CDR2 YFSETQ, per germline. The DNA for the CDR3 is TGCGCCAGCAGCTTGGCCTTAAGGACAGGGGGCTCTGGCTACACCTTC. Encoded protein: CASSLALRTGGSGYTF.

There are many counts of this clonotype. This chain uses TRBV28 with TRBJ2-6; D remains ambiguous. Per the germline V gene, CDR1 is MDHEN and CDR2 is SYDVKM. Trimming took off 1 base at V and 0 bases at J, with 7 bases between the two ends. The CDR3 has 16 amino acids. This chain's CDR3 is CASSLSGGSGANVLTF. Here the CDR3 DNA reads TGTGCCAGCAGTTTATCGGGCGGCTCTGGGGCCAACGTCCTGACTTTC.

This clonotype appeared a few times. This rearrangement joins TRBV24-1 to TRBJ2-3; 8 bases line up with TRBD1. Germline V gene data show CDR1 as KGHDR and CDR2 as SFDVKD. V trimming: 3 bases; J trimming: 5 bases; junction bases outside the gene matches: 9. The CDR3 covers 16 residues. CDR3 DNA: TGTGCCACCAGTGATCCAGGGGGCCTCAGGGGAGATACGCAGTATTTT. Its protein product is CATSDPGGLRGDTQYF.

The chain links TRBV19 to TRBJ2-2; D is possibly TRBD2 (7 bases). Germline CDR1 LNHDA, CDR2 SQIVND (reference sequence). V lost 7 bases and J lost 4, with 13 bases in between. This CDR3 has 14 amino acids. For the CDR3, the DNA is TGTGCCAGTACTTTTCGGGGGGCCACCGGGGAGCTGTTTTTT. It translates to CASTFRGATGELFF.

Remarks on this clonotype: This could be a read error, since a much larger clone is one nucleotide away. Here the CDR3 DNA reads TGTGCGGCTGATAGGGGAGGGCTCACTGAAGCTTTCTTT. Its protein product is CAADRGGLTEAFF. V gene TRBV6-1 combines with J gene TRBJ1-1, with D possibly matching TRBD1 (5 bases). Looked up from germline, CDR1 is MNHNS and CDR2 is SASEGT. The CDR3 has 13 residues.

This clonotype was seen ten or more times. This chain connects TRBV28 to TRBJ1-1; TRBD1 might be the D (5 bases). Germline CDR1 is MDHEN and CDR2 is SYDVKM. The CDR3 covers 15 residues. Trimming pared 5 bases from V and 0 bases from J, leaving 13 bases between. Here the CDR3 reads CASSMGGGLNTEAFF. CDR3 nucleotides: TGTGCCAGCAGTATGGGGGGGGGTTTGAACACTGAAGCTTTCTTT.

This rearrangement joins TRBV19 to TRBJ2-7, with 8 bases lining up with TRBD1. Germline V lookup: CDR1 LNHDA, CDR2 SQIVND (reference sequence). This CDR3 comprises 15 residues. V was clipped by 6 bases and J by 4 bases; unmatched bases: 11. The CDR3 DNA reads TGTGCCAGTAGAAACGACAGGGGCGGTAGTTACGAGCAGTACTTC. It is translated as CASRNDRGGSYEQYF.

This clonotype was recorded many times. The chain uses TRBV6-5 and TRBJ1-1; D may be TRBD1 (5 bases). The CDR3 has 15 amino acids. The germline CDR1 and CDR2 sequences are MNHEY and SVGAGI. Trimming cost V 0 bases and J 1 base, with 9 bases left between them. CDR3 sequence: CASSYSRDRNTEAFF. The CDR3 nucleotides are TGTGCCAGCAGTTACTCAAGAGACAGGAACACTGAAGCTTTCTTT.

This clonotype was found many times. The chain joins TRBV28 to TRBJ2-7; 7 bases align to TRBD2. V shed 11 bases, J shed 3 bases, and the junction held 7 bases outside the gene matches. The CDR3 length is 12 residues. The V gene's germline CDR1 is MDHEN and CDR2 SYDVKM. CDR3 sequence (DNA): TGTGCCTCCGGCGGGGGATACTACGAGCAGTACTTC. As protein: CASGGGYYEQYF.

This clonotype was recorded many times. The chain combines TRBV5-1 with TRBJ1-1, with TRBD1 as a possible D gene (6 bases). CDR1 and CDR2 (germline): SGHRS, YFSETQ. There are 16 residues in the CDR3. The germline V and J ends were trimmed by 4 bases and 4 bases, with 20 bases remaining between them. CDR3 in amino acids: CASSQQGKGTFTEAFF. In nucleotides, the CDR3 is TGCGCCAGCAGCCAACAGGGTAAAGGGACGTTCACTGAAGCTTTCTTT. The full variable domain, with the rest looked up from reference TRBV5-1 and TRBJ1-1, is KAGVTQTPRYLIKTRGQQVTLSCSPISGHRSVSWYQQTPGQGLQFLFEYFSETQRNKGNFPGRFSGRQFSNSRSEMNVSTLELGDSALYLCASSQQGKGTFTEAFFGQGTRLTVV.

V is TRBV20-1 and J is TRBJ1-5; possible D gene TRBD1, 6 bases. The CDR3 runs 15 residues. Trimming left V 0 bases short and J 6 bases short, with 15 bases between. The V gene's germline CDR1 is DFQATT and CDR2 SNEGSKA (reference sequence). CDR3 nucleotide sequence: TGCAGTGCTAGAGATGGGGGCAGTCTCAGTCAGCCCCAGCATTTT. As protein: CSARDGGSLSQPQHF.

This clonotype was seen repeatedly, ten times or more. The rearrangement joins TRBV3-1 to TRBJ1-1; no firm D call. The germline gives CDR1 LGHDT, CDR2 YNNKEL (reference sequence). The germline V and J ends were trimmed by 2 bases and 3 bases, with 7 bases remaining between them. This CDR3 is built from 13 residues. The CDR3 DNA reads as TGTGCCAGCAGCCAACGTTTAGACACTGAAGCTTTCTTT. It encodes CASSQRLDTEAFF. The entire variable domain, with the rest obtained from reference TRBV3-1 and TRBJ1-1, is as follows: DTAVSQTPKYLVTQMGNDKSIKCEQNLGHDTMYWYKQDSKKFLKIMFSYNNKELIINETVPNRFSPKSPDKAHLNLHINSLELGDSAVYFCASSQRLDTEAFFGQGTRLTVV.

Only a few counts were recorded for this clonotype. The chain is built from TRBV24-1 and TRBJ2-1, with D perhaps matching TRBD2 (5 bases). V dropped 0 bases and J dropped 4 bases, with 21 bases sitting between them. CDR3 size: 19 residues. Germline values: CDR1 KGHDR, CDR2 SFDVKD. CDR3 in amino acids: CATSDLRGETREQYNEQFF. CDR3 in DNA: TGTGCCACCAGTGATTTGCGGGGTGAGACGAGGGAACAATACAATGAGCAGTTCTTC.

DNA of the CDR3: TGTGCCAGCAGCTCAACACTAGCGGGAGGAACAGATACGCAGTATTTT. This codes for CASSSTLAGGTDTQYF. The chain has TRBV5-4 and TRBJ2-3, with TRBD2 matching 12 bases. CDR1 is SGHNT and CDR2 is YYREEE in the germline V gene (reference sequence). The CDR3 extends over 16 amino acids. After removal of 3 bases from V and 3 bases from J, the junction contained 5 bases not matched to a gene. Variable domain in full (rest from reference TRBV5-4 and TRBJ2-3): ETGVTQSPTHLIKTRGQQVTLRCSSQSGHNTVSWYQQALGQGPQFIFQYYREEENGRGNFPPRFSGLQFPNYSSELNVNALELDDSALYLCASSSTLAGGTDTQYFGPGTRLTVL.